Listed below are T cell receptor beta chains from one sample, sequenced in a study of T cell responses to AZD1222 COVID-19 vaccine. This table comes from immunoSEQ multiplex PCR, and its TCRdb copy is limited to in-frame clones, with some not included. Among 150,000 to 200,000 clones, 92% were seen once, and the ten largest hold approximately 1.2%. The material was peripheral blood, obtained 28 days after the second AZD1222 dose. These receptors all come from an adult who received the AZD1222 COVID-19 vaccine. The CDR3 runs from the conserved cysteine through the conserved F or W. A D gene is named only where the DNA matches it firmly. Size is stated for part of the rows, as once, few or many counts, or as a class when the clone is expanded.

- | TRBJ1-1 | TRBV19 | - | TGTGCCAGTAGTGGCCGATGGGCAGAAGGCACTGAAGCTTTCTTT | CASSGRWAEGTEAFF
- | TRBJ1-6 | TRBV27 | - | TGTGCCAGCAGTTTTAGTCTAGGGGAGAATAATTCACCCCTCCACTTT | CASSFSLGENNSPLHF
TRBD1 | TRBJ1-1 | TRBV6-5 | once | TGTGCCAGCAGTCCGGGACAGATAAGGACTGAAGCTTTCTTT | CASSPGQIRTEAFF
- | TRBJ2-3 | TRBV5-1 | once | TGCGCCAGCAGCTTGGAGGGCAGGGAGGCTCCAGATACGCAGTATTTT | CASSLEGREAPDTQYF
- | TRBJ1-1 | TRBV28 | - | TGTGCCAGCAGTACCGCGACGGAAGCTTTCTTT | CASSTATEAFF
- | TRBJ1-5 | TRBV23-1 | - | TGCGCCAGCAGACCCCGAGGGGGGCGCCTTGATCAGCCCCAGCATTTT | CASRPRGGRLDQPQHF
TRBD1 | TRBJ1-2 | TRBV2 | - | TGTGCCTGCCTAGGGGGCCTATATGGCTACACCTTC | CACLGGLYGYTF
- | TRBJ2-7 | TRBV12-3/TRBV12-4 | - | TGTGCCAGCAGTCCCCCGCGGTCCTACGAGCAGTACTTC | CASSPPRSYEQYF
- | TRBJ1-2 | TRBV10-3 | - | TGTGCCATCAACGGGGGAGCTAACTATGGCTACACCTTC | CAINGGANYGYTF
TRBD1 | TRBJ1-2 | TRBV9 | - | TGTGCCAGCAGCGTAGGTGGGGACAGGGCGCGAGGCTACACCTTC | CASSVGGDRARGYTF
- | TRBJ1-1 | TRBV2 | - | TGTGCCAGCAGCGAGGGGGGGACTGAAGCTTTCTTT | CASSEGGTEAFF
- | TRBJ1-1 | TRBV5-6 | - | TGTGCCAGCAGCTTGGCCCAGGGTGTAGCTTTCTTT | CASSLAQGVAFF
- | TRBJ1-1 | TRBV18 | once | TGTGCCAGCTCACCAATTAACAGGGCCTCGGCGGGCCTGGTAGCTTTCTTT | CASSPINRASAGLVAFF
- | TRBJ1-5 | TRBV7-9 | - | TGTGCCAGCAGCTTAGTAGGGCAGCCCCAGCATTTT | CASSLVGQPQHF
- | TRBJ2-5 | TRBV3-1/TRBV3-2 | - | TGTGCCAGCAGCCAGGGGGTGAGGGAGACCCAGTACTTC | CASSQGVRETQYF
- | TRBJ2-4 | TRBV5-6 | - | TGTGCCAGTTATACCGGGACCGAAAACATTCAGTACTTC | CASYTGTENIQYF
- | TRBJ1-1 | TRBV2 | - | TGTGCCAGCAGTGAGGACAGTTTGAACACTGAAGCTTTCTTT | CASSEDSLNTEAFF
- | TRBJ1-6 | TRBV7-2 | - | TGTGCCAGCAGCTTTGTGAGGTCACCCCTCCACTTT | CASSFVRSPLHF
- | TRBJ1-2 | TRBV30 | - | TGTGCCTGGAGTGTAAAGGGAGGCTATGGCTACACCTTC | CAWSVKGGYGYTF
TRBD2 | TRBJ2-1 | TRBV2 | - | TGTGCCAGCAGTGAAGCGCCGGGTAGCGGGGGGTCCTTCTCCTACAATGAGCAGTTCTTC | CASSEAPGSGGSFSYNEQFF
TRBD2 | TRBJ2-7 | TRBV7-8 | - | TGTGCCAGCAGCTTAGCCAGGCTAGCGGGGGGCTACGAGCAGTACTTC | CASSLARLAGGYEQYF
- | TRBJ2-7 | TRBV5-5 | - | TGTGCCAGCAGCTTGGCGGTTGCCGGGGCAGGTAGGGGGGAGCAGTACTTC | CASSLAVAGAGRGEQYF
- | TRBJ2-7 | TRBV28 | - | TGTGCCAGCAGTTTCTCGGGGTCCTACGAGCAGTACTTC | CASSFSGSYEQYF
- | TRBJ1-1 | TRBV15 | - | TGTGCCACCAGCAGAGTCGGGGCGACCATGAACACTGAAGCTTTCTTT | CATSRVGATMNTEAFF
- | TRBJ2-3 | TRBV14 | - | TGTGCCAGCAGCCAAGATGGGACGACTCTCACAGATACGCAGTATTTT | CASSQDGTTLTDTQYF
- | TRBJ2-7 | TRBV19 | - | TGTGCCAGTAGTATAAGGGATCACTCCTACGAGCAGTACTTC | CASSIRDHSYEQYF
- | TRBJ2-7 | TRBV27 | - | TGTGCCAGCAGTCCTGGGACCGACGCCGAGCAGTACTTC | CASSPGTDAEQYF
TRBD2 | TRBJ2-7 | TRBV7-6 | - | TGTGCCAGCAGCCAGGGACTAGCCTTGACCTACGAGCAGTACTTC | CASSQGLALTYEQYF
- | TRBJ2-3 | TRBV14 | - | TGTGCCAGCAGCCTGGTAGGAGATACGCAGTATTTT | CASSLVGDTQYF
- | TRBJ1-2 | TRBV2 | once | TGTGCCAGCCCAGTGAACTGGGAGAACTATGGCTACACCTTC | CASPVNWENYGYTF
- | TRBJ1-1 | TRBV6-1 | few | TGTGCCAGCAGTGAAATCGTCGGAGCGAACACTGAAGCTTTCTTT | CASSEIVGANTEAFF
- | TRBJ1-1 | TRBV19 | - | TGTGCCAGTAGTATAGACCGAGTCGCTGAAGCTTTCTTT | CASSIDRVAEAFF